Listed here are 25 T cell receptor beta chains from one sample, sequenced in a study of STAT5B mutations in CD4+ large granular lymphocyte leukemia. TCRdb keeps only in-frame clones here, not all; method: immunoSEQ multiplex PCR. The sample shows fewer than 30,000 clones, just under 80% of them seen only once. Sequencing was done on a sample of CD4+ T cells from blood buffy coats. These receptor sequences come from a human donor in good health.

The chain employs TRBV18 and TRBJ1-2; maybe TRBD1 (6 bases). Trimming cost V 3 bases and J 4 bases, with 9 bases left between them. CDR1 and CDR2 (germline): KGHSH, LQKENI. The CDR3 spans 13 residues. CDR3 residues: CASSPQGLYGYTF. CDR3 bases: TGTGCCAGCTCACCCCAGGGGCTCTATGGCTACACCTTC.

This clone was detected only a few times. The V call is TRBV30, the J call TRBJ2-2; maybe TRBD2 (6 bases). CDR3 length: 14 residues. Per the germline V gene, CDR1 is GTSNPN and CDR2 is SVGIG (reference sequence). V shed 7 bases and J shed 2 bases, with 14 bases lying between them. The CDR3, as DNA: TGTGCCTTACACCGGGACTCAAACACCGGGGAGCTGTTTTTT. Its translation is CALHRDSNTGELFF.

This chain joins TRBV18 and TRBJ2-1; 11 nucleotides match TRBD2. CDR1 and CDR2 (germline): KGHSH, LQKENI. This CDR3 contains 17 residues. Unmatched junction bases numbered 8, after V lost 0 bases and J lost 7 bases. CDR3: CASSPPYGASGRNEQFF. CDR3 in DNA: TGTGCCAGCTCACCACCGTACGGGGCTAGCGGGAGGAATGAGCAGTTCTTC.

This clone was recorded only once. The V and J genes are TRBV19 and TRBJ1-1, with no clear D. The CDR3 totals 14 residues. Trimming shortened V by 7 bases and J by 1 base, and 13 bases separated the two germline ends. Germline V CDR1 and CDR2: LNHDA, SQIVND (reference sequence). Written as DNA, the CDR3 is TGTGCCAGTACCGTCCTGGAGGCGAACACTGAAGCTTTCTTT. Its protein is CASTVLEANTEAFF.

The genes are TRBV2 and TRBJ1-5, with D unresolved. This CDR3 spans 13 amino acids. Looked up from germline, CDR1 is SNHLY and CDR2 is FYNNEI. Trimming pared 6 bases from V and 3 bases from J, leaving 9 bases between. The CDR3 protein is CASRYENNQPQHF. For the CDR3, the DNA is TGTGCCAGCAGGTATGAGAACAATCAGCCCCAGCATTTT.

V and J are TRBV28 and TRBJ2-1, with 8 bases lining up with TRBD2. In germline, CDR1 is MDHEN, CDR2 SYDVKM. The CDR3 runs to 15 residues. The V gene end was trimmed by 6 bases and the J gene end by 4 bases; junction bases not matched to a gene: 8. CDR3 amino acids: CASSAALAGYNEQFF. CDR3 in DNA: TGTGCCAGCAGCGCCGCGTTAGCGGGGTACAATGAGCAGTTCTTC.

V is TRBV9 and J is TRBJ1-4, with D possibly TRBD1 on 5 matching bases. Trimming took off 0 bases at V and 3 bases at J, with 15 bases between the two ends. The CDR3 runs 17 residues. From germline, CDR1 is SGDLS and CDR2 YYNGEE. The CDR3 coding sequence is TGTGCCAGCAGCGTAGAGGGGATTGGTGTGGCTAATGAAAAACTGTTTTTT. Amino acids: CASSVEGIGVANEKLFF.

A single count supports this clone. The chain employs TRBV19 and TRBJ2-1; 12 bases are shared with TRBD2. CDR3 length equals 17 residues. V trimming: 5 bases; J trimming: 9 bases; junction bases outside the gene matches: 14. CDR1 LNHDA and CDR2 SQIVND come from the germline V gene (reference sequence). The CDR3 sequence: CASSPPAGTSGLGEQFF. The CDR3 DNA reads TGTGCCAGTAGTCCGCCCGCCGGGACTAGCGGGTTGGGTGAGCAGTTCTTC.

The V and J genes are TRBV28 and TRBJ2-1; D tentatively reads TRBD1 or TRBD2 (5 bases each). V lost 4 bases and J 9 bases, leaving 19 bases between the germline ends. Per the germline V gene, CDR1 is MDHEN and CDR2 is SYDVKM. The CDR3 sequence is 15 residues long. The CDR3 bases are TGTGCCAGCAGTTCCCAAGAGCCGGGGACCTTTGAGCAGTTCTTC. Amino acid sequence: CASSSQEPGTFEQFF.

This chain uses TRBV30 with TRBJ1-2; D not certain. Trimming pared 1 base from V and 0 bases from J, leaving 12 bases between. Germline V CDR1 and CDR2: GTSNPN, SVGIG (reference sequence). The CDR3 totals 15 residues. The CDR3 here is CAWSARRASNYGYTF. In nucleotides, the CDR3 is TGTGCCTGGAGTGCCCGCCGGGCGTCTAACTATGGCTACACCTTC.

The chain has TRBV18 and TRBJ2-5; 7 positions match TRBD2. The CDR3 consists of 13 residues. V lost 8 bases to trimming and J lost 6 bases; unmatched junction nucleotides: 9. The germline gives CDR1 KGHSH, CDR2 LQKENI. The CDR3 bases are TGTGCCAGCGAGGGGAGGGCCGAAAAGACCCAGTACTTC. Translating it yields CASEGRAEKTQYF.

The genes are TRBV6-1 and TRBJ2-7, with 7 nucleotides matching TRBD2. After removal of 6 bases from V and 2 bases from J, the junction contained 7 bases not matched to a gene. CDR3 size: 14 residues. Germline V CDR1 and CDR2: MNHNS, SASEGT. CDR3 bases: TGTGCCAGCAGGTCCCGGGAGGTGACCTACGAGCAGTACTTC. Translation: CASRSREVTYEQYF.

This chain connects TRBV4-1 to TRBJ1-1; D is uncertain. The CDR3 is made up of 13 amino acids. V lost 2 bases and J 10 bases, leaving 14 bases between the germline ends. CDR1 MGHRA and CDR2 YSYEKL come from the germline V gene. As DNA, the CDR3 is TGCGCCAGCAGCCAACGTCCGGATCTGGGAGCTTTCTTT. Protein: CASSQRPDLGAFF.

This clone is a singleton in its sample. The chain employs TRBV30 and TRBJ1-6; D possibly corresponds to TRBD1 (5 bases). The CDR3 totals 15 residues. Germline-derived CDR1 and CDR2 are GTSNPN and SVGIG (reference sequence). V gave up 6 bases and J gave up 0 bases, with 12 bases separating them. CDR3: CACQGESSYNSPLHF. In nucleotides, the CDR3 is TGTGCCTGCCAAGGGGAAAGCTCCTATAATTCACCCCTCCACTTT. Full variable domain (rest looked up from reference TRBV30 and TRBJ1-6): SQTIHQWPATLVQPVGSPLSLECTVEGTSNPNLYWYRQAAGRGLQLLFYSVGIGQISSEVPQNLSASRPQDRQFILSSKKLLLSDSGFYLCACQGESSYNSPLHFGNGTRLTVT.

This chain uses TRBV28 with TRBJ1-5; possibly TRBD1 for D (5 bases). Germline-derived CDR1 and CDR2 are MDHEN and SYDVKM. This CDR3 has 14 amino acids. The V end was cut by 5 bases, the J end by 3 bases, with 11 bases between. The CDR3 DNA is TGTGCCAGCAGTCCTCCAGGGATCAATCAGCCCCAGCATTTT. Its protein product is CASSPPGINQPQHF.

V usage is TRBV11-1 and J usage is TRBJ2-4, with D perhaps matching TRBD1 (5 bases). CDR1 is SGHAT and CDR2 is FQDESV in the germline V gene (reference sequence). The CDR3 runs to 14 residues. The V end was cut by 5 bases, the J end by 0 bases, with 8 bases between. CDR3 residues: CASSPTVAKNIQYF. The DNA of the CDR3 is TGTGCCAGCAGCCCGACAGTAGCCAAAAACATTCAGTACTTC.

The chain is built from TRBV7-2 and TRBJ2-1; weak D call: TRBD2 (5 bases). The CDR3 spans 14 residues. V lost 1 base and J lost 3, with 7 bases in between. CDR1 is SGHTA and CDR2 is FQGNSA in the germline V gene. CDR3 sequence: CASSLDGDYNEQFF. The CDR3 bases are TGTGCCAGCAGCTTAGACGGGGACTACAATGAGCAGTTCTTC.

The chain has TRBV29-1 and TRBJ2-3; possibly TRBD1 for D (5 bases). Trimming took off 3 bases at V and 4 bases at J, with 8 bases between the two ends. The CDR3 covers 12 residues. Germline V gene sequence: CDR1 SQVTM, CDR2 ANQGSEA. CDR3 residues: CSVDDSPDTQYF. CDR3 in DNA: TGCAGCGTTGATGACAGCCCAGATACGCAGTATTTT.

This clone showed up just a few times. The chain employs TRBV7-9 and TRBJ2-3; D call uncertain. CDR3 length equals 14 residues. V lost 1 base and J 1 base, leaving 6 bases between the germline ends. Germline V gene data show CDR1 as SEHNR and CDR2 as FQNEAQ (reference sequence). In nucleotides, the CDR3 is TGTGCCAGCAGCTTAGTGGCAGGCACAGATACGCAGTATTTT. Translating it yields CASSLVAGTDTQYF. The variable domain in full, with the rest retrieved from reference TRBV7-9 and TRBJ2-3, is DTGVSQNPRHKITKRGQNVTFRCDPISEHNRLYWYRQTLGQGPEFLTYFQNEAQLEKSRLLSDRFSAERPKGSFSTLEIQRTEQGDSAMYLCASSLVAGTDTQYFGPGTRLTVL.

V usage is TRBV19 and J usage is TRBJ1-2; no definite D call. This CDR3 is 14 amino acids long. Germline CDR1 and CDR2: LNHDA and SQIVND (reference sequence). The ends were cut back, 6 bases at V and 0 bases at J, with 11 bases in the middle. The CDR3 nucleotides are TGTGCCAGTAGAGACCTTAGATCTAACTATGGCTACACCTTC. Residues: CASRDLRSNYGYTF.

The V gene is TRBV11-1, the J gene TRBJ2-1, with TRBD1 matching 7 bases. V was pared by 5 bases and J by 0 bases, with 4 bases of the junction left unmatched. The germline gives CDR1 SGHAT, CDR2 FQDESV (reference sequence). The CDR3 is made up of 15 amino acids. The CDR3, as DNA: TGTGCCAGCAGCCCCCGGGACAGCTCCTACAATGAGCAGTTCTTC. Residues: CASSPRDSSYNEQFF.

This chain links TRBV5-1 with TRBJ1-2; the match to TRBD1 covers 7 bases. The V segment lost 4 bases and the J segment 4 bases; nucleotides outside the gene matches: 7. Germline loops: CDR1 SGHRS, CDR2 YFSETQ. CDR3 length: 14 residues. DNA of the CDR3: TGCGCCAGCAGCCTAGGGACAGATTCCTATGGCTACACCTTC. Translating it yields CASSLGTDSYGYTF. The full variable domain, rest sourced from reference TRBV5-1 and TRBJ1-2, is KAGVTQTPRYLIKTRGQQVTLSCSPISGHRSVSWYQQTPGQGLQFLFEYFSETQRNKGNFPGRFSGRQFSNSRSEMNVSTLELGDSALYLCASSLGTDSYGYTFGSGTRLTVV.

The chain combines TRBV7-2 with TRBJ2-5; 8 bases map to TRBD1. Germline V gene sequence: CDR1 SGHTA, CDR2 FQGNSA. This CDR3 region has 14 residues. The V gene end was trimmed by 5 bases and the J gene end by 1 base; junction bases not matched to a gene: 3. This CDR3 reads CASSLDRGQETQYF. CDR3 DNA: TGTGCCAGCAGCCTCGACAGGGGCCAAGAGACCCAGTACTTC.

The gene calls are TRBV5-1 and TRBJ2-7; tentatively, D is TRBD2 (6 bases). The CDR3 is 17 amino acids. The germline CDR1 and CDR2 sequences are SGHRS and YFSETQ. V was clipped by 4 bases and J by 1 base, with 21 bases between them. This CDR3 reads CASSRIQSGRGSYEQYF. The DNA of the CDR3 is TGCGCCAGCAGCAGAATTCAATCAGGGCGGGGATCCTACGAGCAGTACTTC.

The chain is built from TRBV18 and TRBJ2-5; maybe TRBD1 (5 bases). V was clipped by 1 base and J by 3 bases, with 12 bases between them. This CDR3 region has 15 residues. Germline V lookup: CDR1 KGHSH, CDR2 LQKENI. CDR3 protein: CASSPQRTREETQYF. CDR3 nucleotide sequence: TGTGCCAGCTCACCACAGCGTACCAGGGAAGAGACCCAGTACTTC.